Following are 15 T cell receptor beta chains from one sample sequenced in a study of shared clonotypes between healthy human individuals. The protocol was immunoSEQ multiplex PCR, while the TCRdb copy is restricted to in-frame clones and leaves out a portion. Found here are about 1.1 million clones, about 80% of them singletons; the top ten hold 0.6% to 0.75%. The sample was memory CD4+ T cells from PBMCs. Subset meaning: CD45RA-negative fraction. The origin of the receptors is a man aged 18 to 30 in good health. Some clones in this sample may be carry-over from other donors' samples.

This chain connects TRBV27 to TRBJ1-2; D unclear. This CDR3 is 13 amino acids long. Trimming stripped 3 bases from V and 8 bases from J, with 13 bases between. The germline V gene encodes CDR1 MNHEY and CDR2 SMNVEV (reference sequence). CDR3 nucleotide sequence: TGTGCCAGCAGTTTTACGGGAGCTAAGGGCTACACCTTC. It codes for CASSFTGAKGYTF.

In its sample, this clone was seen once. CDR3 sequence reads: CASSPFAGGSYNEQFF. Written as DNA, the CDR3 is TGTGCCAGCAGCCCCTTTGCAGGAGGCTCCTACAATGAGCAGTTCTTC. The chain uses TRBV11-1 and TRBJ2-1, with D possibly matching TRBD2 (5 bases). Per germline, CDR1 SGHAT and CDR2 FQDESV (reference sequence). V was clipped by 5 bases and J by 0 bases, with 14 bases between them. The CDR3 runs 16 residues. Full variable domain (outside the CDR3, taken from reference TRBV11-1 and TRBJ2-1): EAEVAQSPRYKITEKSQAVAFWCDPISGHATLYWYRQILGQGPELLVQFQDESVVDDSQLPKDRFSAERLKGVDSTLKIQPAELGDSAMYLCASSPFAGGSYNEQFFGPGTRLTVL.

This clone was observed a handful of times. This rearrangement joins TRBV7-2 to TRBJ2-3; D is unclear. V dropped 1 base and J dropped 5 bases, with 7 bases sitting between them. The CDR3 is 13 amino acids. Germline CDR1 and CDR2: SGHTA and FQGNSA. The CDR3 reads CASSLGSGDTQYF. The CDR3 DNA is TGTGCCAGCAGCTTAGGGTCAGGAGATACGCAGTATTTT.

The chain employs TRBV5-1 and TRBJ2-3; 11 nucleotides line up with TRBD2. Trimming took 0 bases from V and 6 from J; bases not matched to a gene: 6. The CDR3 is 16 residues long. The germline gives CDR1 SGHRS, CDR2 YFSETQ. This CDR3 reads CASSLGTSGSWDTQYF. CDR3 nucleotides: TGCGCCAGCAGCTTGGGAACTAGCGGGAGTTGGGATACGCAGTATTTT. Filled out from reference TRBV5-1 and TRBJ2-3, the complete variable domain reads KAGVTQTPRYLIKTRGQQVTLSCSPISGHRSVSWYQQTPGQGLQFLFEYFSETQRNKGNFPGRFSGRQFSNSRSEMNVSTLELGDSALYLCASSLGTSGSWDTQYFGPGTRLTVL.

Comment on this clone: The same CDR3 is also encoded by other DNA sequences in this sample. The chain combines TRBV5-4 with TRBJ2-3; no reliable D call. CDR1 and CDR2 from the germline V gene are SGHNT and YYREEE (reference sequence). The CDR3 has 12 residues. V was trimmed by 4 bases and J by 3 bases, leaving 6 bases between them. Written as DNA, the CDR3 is TGTGCCAGCAGCCCGTCAACAGATACGCAGTATTTT. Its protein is CASSPSTDTQYF. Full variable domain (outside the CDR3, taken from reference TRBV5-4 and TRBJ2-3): ETGVTQSPTHLIKTRGQQVTLRCSSQSGHNTVSWYQQALGQGPQFIFQYYREEENGRGNFPPRFSGLQFPNYSSELNVNALELDDSALYLCASSPSTDTQYFGPGTRLTVL.

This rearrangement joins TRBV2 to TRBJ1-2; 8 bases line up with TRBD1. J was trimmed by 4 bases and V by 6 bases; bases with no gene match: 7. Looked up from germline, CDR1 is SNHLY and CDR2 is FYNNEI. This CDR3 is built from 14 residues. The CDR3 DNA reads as TGTGCCAGCAGCAAGGGACAGGAGGTCTATGGCTACACCTTC. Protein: CASSKGQEVYGYTF.

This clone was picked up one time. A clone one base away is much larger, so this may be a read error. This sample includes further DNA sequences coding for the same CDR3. The CDR3 nucleotides read TGCGCCAGCAGCCCCGACAGGAACTATGGCTACACCTTC. Translating gives CASSPDRNYGYTF. The V gene is TRBV5-1, the J gene TRBJ1-2, with TRBD1 as a possible D gene (6 bases). V shed 4 bases and J shed 2 bases, with 9 bases lying between them. Germline CDR1 is SGHRS and CDR2 is YFSETQ. The CDR3 contains 13 residues.

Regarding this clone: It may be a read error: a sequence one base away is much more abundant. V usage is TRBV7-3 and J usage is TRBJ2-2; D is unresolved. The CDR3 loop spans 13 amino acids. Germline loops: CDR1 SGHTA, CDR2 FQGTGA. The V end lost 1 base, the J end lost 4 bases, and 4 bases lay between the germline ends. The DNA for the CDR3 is TGTGCCAGCAGCTTAATAGGCACCGGGGAGCTGTTTTTT. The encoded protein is CASSLIGTGELFF.

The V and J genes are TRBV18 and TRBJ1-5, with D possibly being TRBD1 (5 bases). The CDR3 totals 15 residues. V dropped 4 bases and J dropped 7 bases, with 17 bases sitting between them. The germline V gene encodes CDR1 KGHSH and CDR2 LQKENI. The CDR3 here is CASSLDTTWGQPQHF. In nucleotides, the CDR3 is TGTGCCAGCTCACTCGATACAACCTGGGGGCAGCCCCAGCATTTT. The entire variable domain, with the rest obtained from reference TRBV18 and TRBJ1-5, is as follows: NAGVMQNPRHLVRRRGQEARLRCSPMKGHSHVYWYRQLPEEGLKFMVYLQKENIIDESGMPKERFSAEFPKEGPSILRIQQVVRGDSAAYFCASSLDTTWGQPQHFGDGTRLSIL.

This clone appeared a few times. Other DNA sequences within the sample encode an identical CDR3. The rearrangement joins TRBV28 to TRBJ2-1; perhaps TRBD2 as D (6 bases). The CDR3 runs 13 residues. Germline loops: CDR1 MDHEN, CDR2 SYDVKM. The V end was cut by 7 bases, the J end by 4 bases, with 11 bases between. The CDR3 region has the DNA TGTGCCAGCACCGGGGGAACGTACAATGAGCAGTTCTTC. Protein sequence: CASTGGTYNEQFF.

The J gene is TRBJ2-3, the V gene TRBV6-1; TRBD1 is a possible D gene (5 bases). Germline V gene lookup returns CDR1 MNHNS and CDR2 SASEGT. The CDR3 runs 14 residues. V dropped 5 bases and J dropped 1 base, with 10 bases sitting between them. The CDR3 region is CASSFSRGTDTQYF. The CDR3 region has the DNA TGTGCCAGCAGTTTTAGCAGGGGCACAGATACGCAGTATTTT.

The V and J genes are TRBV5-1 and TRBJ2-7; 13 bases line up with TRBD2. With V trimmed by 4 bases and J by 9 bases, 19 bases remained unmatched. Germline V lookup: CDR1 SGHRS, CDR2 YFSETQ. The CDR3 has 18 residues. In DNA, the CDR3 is TGCGCCAGCAGCCCCCCGGGACTAGCGGGAATCGGTCCTACGAGGCAGTACTTC. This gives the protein CASSPPGLAGIGPTRQYF.

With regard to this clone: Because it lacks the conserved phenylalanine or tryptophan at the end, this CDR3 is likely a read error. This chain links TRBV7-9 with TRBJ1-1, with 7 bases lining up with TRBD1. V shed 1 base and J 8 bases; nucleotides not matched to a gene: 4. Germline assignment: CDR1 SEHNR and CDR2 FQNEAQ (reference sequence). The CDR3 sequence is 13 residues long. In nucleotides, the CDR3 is TGTGCCAGCAGCTTAGAACAGGGGATGGAAGCTTTCTCT. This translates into CASSLEQGMEAFS.

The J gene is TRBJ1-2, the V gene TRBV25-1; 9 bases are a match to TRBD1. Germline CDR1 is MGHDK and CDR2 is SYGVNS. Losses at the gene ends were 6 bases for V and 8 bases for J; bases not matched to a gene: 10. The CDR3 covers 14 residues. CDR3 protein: CASRSPGQGGGYTF. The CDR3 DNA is TGTGCCAGCAGGTCCCCGGGACAGGGAGGCGGCTACACCTTC.

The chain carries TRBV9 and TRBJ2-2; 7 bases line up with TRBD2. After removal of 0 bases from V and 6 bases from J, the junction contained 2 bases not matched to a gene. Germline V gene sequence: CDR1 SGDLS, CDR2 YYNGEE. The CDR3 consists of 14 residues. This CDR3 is CASSVGGGPGELFF. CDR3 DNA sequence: TGTGCCAGCAGCGTAGGCGGGGGTCCCGGGGAGCTGTTTTTT.